This is a list of T cell receptor beta chains from one sample in a study of blood T cell repertoires in COVID-19. Profiling relied on immunoSEQ multiplex PCR, and the TCRdb table lists in-frame clones only, not all of them. The sample yields over 200,000 clones, roughly 80% seen once. The sequenced sample consisted of PBMCs or T cells enriched from blood (not recorded which). Receptors were obtained from a man aged 55 to 70 who had recovered from COVID-19. CDR3s include the opening cysteine and the closing phenylalanine or tryptophan. A D gene is named only where the DNA matches it firmly. Clone size is shown for a subset of rows, as once, few, many or a class of expanded clone.

>TRBV13|TRBJ1-2|-|-
CASSPTTWEAYGYTF
TGTGCCAGCAGCCCTACGACATGGGAGGCCTATGGCTACACCTTC
>TRBV6-5|TRBJ1-2|-|-
CASSFHREGYTF
TGTGCCAGCAGTTTCCACAGGGAGGGCTACACCTTC
>TRBV18|TRBJ1-4|-|-
CASSPPSRVREKLFF
TGTGCCAGCTCACCACCGTCGAGAGTTCGGGAAAAACTGTTTTTT
>TRBV29-1|TRBJ2-1|-|-
CSVEGPQQGGFF
TGCAGCGTTGAAGGCCCCCAGCAGGGAGGGTTCTTC
>TRBV12-5|TRBJ1-4|-|-
CASGTGKGRGAREKLFF
TGTGCTAGTGGCACAGGAAAGGGTCGGGGGGCAAGGGAAAAACTGTTTTTT
>TRBV19|TRBJ1-5|-|-
CASSIDSEGDQPQHF
TGTGCCAGTAGTATAGATAGTGAAGGGGATCAGCCCCAGCATTTT
>TRBV14|TRBJ2-2|TRBD1|-
CASTQGAENTGELFF
TGTGCCAGCACCCAGGGGGCAGAGAACACCGGGGAGCTGTTTTTT
>TRBV11-2|TRBJ1-2|-|-
CASSLGVGGNYGYTF
TGTGCCAGCAGCCTAGGGGTCGGGGGGAACTATGGCTACACCTTC
>TRBV4-2|TRBJ1-3|-|-
CASSQQTDHSGNTIYF
TGTGCCAGCAGCCAACAGACTGACCACTCTGGAAACACCATATATTTT
>TRBV6-5|TRBJ2-3|TRBD2|-
CASREGLATDTQYF
TGTGCCAGCCGGGAGGGACTAGCGACAGATACGCAGTATTTT
>TRBV2|TRBJ1-4|-|-
CASSGGIGTLGKLFF
TGTGCCAGCAGTGGAGGGATAGGAACCCTCGGAAAACTGTTTTTT
>TRBV27|TRBJ1-5|TRBD1|-
CASSLSGDRESWPQHF
TGTGCCAGCAGTTTATCGGGGGACAGGGAGAGTTGGCCCCAGCATTTT
>TRBV5-4|TRBJ2-2|TRBD2|-
CASSLGLAGGANTGELFF
TGTGCCAGCAGCCTCGGACTAGCGGGGGGCGCGAACACCGGGGAGCTGTTTTTT
>TRBV11-1|TRBJ2-7|-|few
CASSLLLGVSYEQYF
TGTGCCAGCAGCTTATTGTTGGGCGTCTCCTACGAGCAGTACTTC
>TRBV5-5|TRBJ1-2|TRBD1|once
CASISLDTGEFYGYTF
TGTGCCAGCATCTCATTGGATACAGGGGAATTCTATGGCTACACCTTC
>TRBV7-3|TRBJ1-3|-|-
CASSPGLGRGNTIYF
TGTGCCAGCAGCCCCGGACTAGGGCGCGGAAACACCATATATTTT
>TRBV10-3|TRBJ1-2|TRBD1|-
CAISAGTGDYGYTF
TGTGCCATCAGCGCCGGGACAGGGGACTATGGCTACACCTTC
>TRBV19|TRBJ2-5|TRBD2|-
CASSPGIAGYGEETQYF
TGTGCCAGTAGTCCCGGGATAGCGGGGTACGGGGAAGAGACCCAGTACTTC
>TRBV9|TRBJ2-3|TRBD2|-
CASSVGLAANTDTQYF
TGTGCCAGCAGCGTGGGACTAGCGGCGAACACAGATACGCAGTATTTT
>TRBV19|TRBJ2-1|TRBD1|-
CASGGQASSYNEQFF
TGTGCCAGTGGAGGACAGGCGAGCTCCTACAATGAGCAGTTCTTC
>TRBV5-1|TRBJ1-1|TRBD1|-
CASRGQGGLNTEAFF
TGCGCCAGCAGAGGACAGGGAGGGTTGAACACTGAAGCTTTCTTT
>TRBV5-1|TRBJ1-1|-|-
CASSLTVGNTEAFF
TGCGCCAGCAGCCTGACAGTGGGGAACACTGAAGCTTTCTTT
>TRBV7-2|TRBJ1-1|-|-
CASSLARLGNTEAFF
TGTGCCAGCAGCTTAGCGCGGCTAGGAAACACTGAAGCTTTCTTT
>TRBV5-1|TRBJ1-2|TRBD1|-
CASSLTTGSYGYTF
TGCGCCAGCAGCTTAACGACAGGGAGCTATGGCTACACCTTC
>TRBV24-1|TRBJ1-1|-|-
CATSEGPGAQAFF
TGTGCCACCAGTGAGGGCCCGGGAGCCCAAGCTTTCTTT
>TRBV5-1|TRBJ1-4|TRBD1|-
CASSPGTGGRNEKLFF
TGCGCCAGCAGCCCCGGGACAGGGGGACGTAATGAAAAACTGTTTTTT
>TRBV11-3|TRBJ2-1|-|-
CASSLDQITGTRLVEQFF
TGTGCCAGCAGCTTAGATCAAATTACGGGAACTCGATTGGTGGAGCAGTTCTTC
>TRBV6-5|TRBJ2-7|TRBD1|-
CASRTGTGGFYEQYF
TGTGCCAGCAGAACCGGGACAGGGGGTTTCTACGAGCAGTACTTC
>TRBV11-2|TRBJ2-3|-|-
CASSFGGGSTDTQYF
TGTGCCAGCAGCTTTGGCGGGGGCAGCACAGATACGCAGTATTTT
>TRBV5-6|TRBJ1-4|-|-
CASSLEGVREKLFF
TGTGCCAGCAGCTTGGAAGGGGTCAGAGAAAAACTGTTTTTT
>TRBV24-1|TRBJ2-5|-|-
CATKILTRTDQIGETQYF
TGTGCCACCAAGATCCTTACCCGGACAGACCAAATTGGCGAGACCCAGTACTTC
>TRBV7-9|TRBJ2-3|TRBD1|few
CASSLTGGRPTDTQYF
TGTGCCAGCAGCTTGACAGGGGGACGTCCCACAGATACGCAGTATTTT
>TRBV5-1|TRBJ1-1|TRBD1|-
CASSLLETGATEAFF
TGCGCCAGCAGCTTATTAGAGACAGGGGCGACTGAAGCTTTCTTT
>TRBV7-9|TRBJ2-5|TRBD1|-
CASSPIRTGVETQYF
TGTGCCAGCAGCCCCATCCGGACAGGGGTCGAGACCCAGTACTTC